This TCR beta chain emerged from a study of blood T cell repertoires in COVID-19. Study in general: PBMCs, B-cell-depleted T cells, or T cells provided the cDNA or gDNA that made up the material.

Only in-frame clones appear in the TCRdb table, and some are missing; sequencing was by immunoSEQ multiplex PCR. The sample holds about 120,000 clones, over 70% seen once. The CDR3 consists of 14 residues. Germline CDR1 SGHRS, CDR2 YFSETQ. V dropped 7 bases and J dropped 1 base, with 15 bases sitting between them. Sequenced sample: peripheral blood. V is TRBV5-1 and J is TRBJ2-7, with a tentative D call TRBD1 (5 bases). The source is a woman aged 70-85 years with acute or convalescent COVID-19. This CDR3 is CASFQGPQSYEQYF. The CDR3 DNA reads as TGCGCCAGCTTCCAGGGTCCTCAATCCTACGAGCAGTACTTC.